Following are 21 T cell receptor beta chains from one sample sequenced in a study of radiation and T cells in renal cell carcinoma. This table comes from immunoSEQ multiplex PCR, and its TCRdb copy is limited to in-frame clones, with some not included. The sample contains approximately 100,000 clones, 70% to 90% of which appear only once. Time point denoted: baseline pretreatment blood. The sample's treatment: 15 Gy SBRT to primary tumor, nephrectomy 4 weeks later. The sample consisted of blood, taken from a patient whose treatment included radiotherapy and nephrectomy. The receptor set was obtained from a man aged 50-59 years with renal cell carcinoma.

V gene TRBV4-1 combines with J gene TRBJ2-5, with TRBD2 matching 15 bases. The CDR3 runs to 16 residues. In germline, CDR1 is MGHRA, CDR2 YSYEKL. J gave up 5 bases and V 6 bases, and 7 bases lay outside the gene matches. CDR3 nucleotide sequence: TGCGCCAGCAGTCTCGGACTAGCGGGGGGGCTGGAGACCCAGTACTTC. Amino acid sequence: CASSLGLAGGLETQYF.

The chain employs TRBV19 and TRBJ1-5; 7 positions agree with TRBD1. The V segment lost 6 bases and the J segment 9 bases; nucleotides outside the gene matches: 14. There are 15 residues in the CDR3. The germline V gene has CDR1 LNHDA and CDR2 SQIVND (reference sequence). The CDR3 bases are TGTGCCAGTAGACCAAGGACAGGCGTGGGGGGGCCCCAGCATTTT. This sequence encodes CASRPRTGVGGPQHF.

The V and J genes are TRBV15 and TRBJ2-5, with 7 bases matching TRBD1. CDR3 length: 14 residues. Germline loops: CDR1 LNHNV, CDR2 YYDKDF (reference sequence). The ends lost 6 bases at V and 4 bases at J; junction bases unmatched: 8. The CDR3 is CATSAGRGRETQYF. CDR3 bases: TGTGCCACCAGTGCAGGCAGGGGGAGAGAGACCCAGTACTTC.

The chain is built from TRBV2 and TRBJ2-7, with 8 nucleotides matching TRBD1. Unmatched junction bases numbered 12, after V lost 4 bases and J lost 4 bases. This CDR3 has 16 residues. Germline CDR1 reads SNHLY; CDR2 reads FYNNEI. This CDR3 reads CASSGSARQGSYEQYF. The DNA for the CDR3 is TGTGCCAGCAGTGGTTCAGCCCGACAGGGGTCGTACGAGCAGTACTTC.

The chain combines TRBV5-1 with TRBJ1-2, with a tentative D call TRBD1 (6 bases). Germline CDR1 SGHRS, CDR2 YFSETQ. The length of the CDR3 is 14 residues. Trimming took 4 bases from V and 2 from J, leaving 12 bases between them. CDR3 loop: CASSGGDINYGYTF. The CDR3 region has the DNA TGCGCCAGCAGCGGGGGGGACATCAACTATGGCTACACCTTC.

This chain joins TRBV7-6 and TRBJ1-1; TRBD1 matches 7 bases. The CDR3 has 15 amino acids. Germline assignment: CDR1 SGHVS and CDR2 FNYEAQ. The ends lost 0 bases at V and 4 bases at J; junction bases unmatched: 5. The CDR3 nucleotides read TGTGCCAGCAGCTTAGCCACAGGGGTTATCACTGAAGCTTTCTTT. It is translated as CASSLATGVITEAFF.

This clone has only a few counts. CDR3: CASKPGQGRNQPQHF. For the CDR3, the DNA is TGTGCCAGCAAGCCGGGACAGGGGAGAAATCAGCCCCAGCATTTT. This rearrangement joins TRBV27 to TRBJ1-5; 10 bases align to TRBD1. Germline lookup yields CDR1 MNHEY and CDR2 SMNVEV (reference sequence). The CDR3 consists of 15 residues. V lost 7 bases to trimming and J lost 4 bases; unmatched junction nucleotides: 7.

V is TRBV5-4 and J is TRBJ2-3; 10 nucleotides align to TRBD2. V was clipped by 1 base and J by 5 bases; unmatched bases: 7. Germline lookup yields CDR1 SGHNT and CDR2 YYREEE (reference sequence). The CDR3 length is 16 residues. The CDR3 protein is CASSLQAGGRGDTQYF. The CDR3, as DNA: TGTGCCAGCAGCTTGCAAGCGGGGGGGCGAGGAGATACGCAGTATTTT.

This chain uses TRBV2 with TRBJ2-7; TRBD1 might be the D (6 bases). The germline V gene has CDR1 SNHLY and CDR2 FYNNEI. V was trimmed by 3 bases and J by 3 bases, leaving 12 bases between them. The CDR3 is 14 amino acids. The CDR3 reads CASSESQGLYEQYF. The CDR3 region has the DNA TGTGCCAGCAGTGAGAGCCAGGGGCTCTACGAGCAGTACTTC.

This clone has a handful of counts. The V call is TRBV7-8, the J call TRBJ2-2; D is uncertain. Trimming removed 4 bases from V and 2 bases from J, with 11 bases in between. CDR3 length: 15 amino acids. Germline V lookup: CDR1 SGHVS, CDR2 FQNEAQ. CDR3 sequence: CASSYDGRNTGELFF. The CDR3 nucleotides are TGTGCCAGCAGCTACGACGGCAGAAACACCGGGGAGCTGTTTTTT. The entire variable domain, with the rest obtained from reference TRBV7-8 and TRBJ2-2, is as follows: GAGVSQSPRYKVAKRGQDVALRCDPISGHVSLFWYQQALGQGPEFLTYFQNEAQLDKSGLPSDRFFAERPEGSVSTLKIQRTQQEDSAVYLCASSYDGRNTGELFFGEGSRLTVL.

The chain is built from TRBV5-1 and TRBJ1-5, with a weak D call TRBD1 (5 bases). Trimming removed 4 bases at V and 4 bases at J, with 12 bases between. Germline V gene sequence: CDR1 SGHRS, CDR2 YFSETQ. The CDR3 is made up of 14 amino acids. CDR3 nucleotide sequence: TGCGCCAGCAGCGTCAGTTCAGGGAATCAGCCCCAGCATTTT. It specifies CASSVSSGNQPQHF.

The chain recombines TRBV2 with TRBJ1-1; D unclear. V lost 5 bases, J lost 10 bases, and 14 bases lay in between. CDR3 length: 12 residues. Per the germline V gene, CDR1 is SNHLY and CDR2 is FYNNEI. CDR3 DNA: TGTGCCAGCAGTTCCCCGAGCCTTCCAGCTTTCTTT. It yields the protein CASSSPSLPAFF.

The chain carries TRBV11-2 and TRBJ2-1, with D perhaps TRBD1 (6 bases). CDR1 is SGHAT and CDR2 is FQNNGV in the germline V gene. Between the trimmed V and J ends, which lost 5 bases and 9 bases, there was a span of 23 bases. The CDR3 has 16 residues. The CDR3 bases are TGTGCCAGCAGCCACACTACCGGGACACCCCGAGGTGAGCAGTTCTTC. This gives the protein CASSHTTGTPRGEQFF.

This rearrangement joins TRBV6-5 to TRBJ1-5; D is uncertain. Trimming left V 3 bases short and J 0 bases short, with 9 bases between. This CDR3 is 15 amino acids long. CDR1 is MNHEY, CDR2 SVGAGI, per germline. The CDR3 DNA sequence: TGTGCCAGCAGTTATGATGGTTATAGCAATCAGCCCCAGCATTTT. This encodes CASSYDGYSNQPQHF.

J is TRBJ1-4 and V is TRBV1; TRBD1 was called by the table and not checked on the DNA. TRBV1 is assigned pseudogene status. The CDR3 consists of 16 residues. CDR3 sequence (DNA): TGCACCAGCAGCCAACGGCAGGGGCATGCTAATGAAAAACTGTTTTTT. Translating it yields CTSSQRQGHANEKLFF.

This chain connects TRBV7-2 to TRBJ2-5; D possibly corresponds to TRBD1 (8 bases). Judging by the DNA end, TRBJ2-7 fits better; the J call may be wrong. Germline V CDR1 and CDR2: SGHTA, FQGNSA. The CDR3 has 15 residues. The CDR3 DNA follows: TGTGCCAGCAGCAAAGGGGGGGACAGGAGCTACGAGCAGTACTTC. Its protein product is CASSKGGDRSYEQYF.

The V gene is TRBV11-2, the J gene TRBJ2-3; D remains ambiguous. Trimming removed 5 bases from V and 0 bases from J, with 6 bases in between. This CDR3 comprises 13 residues. Germline CDR1 SGHAT, CDR2 FQNNGV. The CDR3 nucleotides read TGTGCCAGCAGCCCCTCTAGCACAGATACGCAGTATTTT. Its protein product is CASSPSSTDTQYF.

The chain employs TRBV5-1 and TRBJ1-1; D is perhaps TRBD1 (5 bases). In germline, CDR1 is SGHRS, CDR2 YFSETQ. Trimming took 0 bases from V and 8 from J, leaving 14 bases between them. The CDR3 runs 14 residues. CDR3 in amino acids: CASSLAAGGAEAFF. Here the CDR3 DNA reads TGCGCCAGCAGCTTGGCCGCGGGGGGTGCGGAAGCTTTCTTT.

CDR3 coding DNA: TGTGCCAGCAGCTTCGACGGGACCAGCTCCTACGAGCAGTACTTC. Translating gives CASSFDGTSSYEQYF. The rearrangement uses TRBV11-2 and TRBJ2-7; D may match TRBD1 or TRBD2 (5 bases each). This CDR3 region has 15 residues. Germline CDR1 and CDR2: SGHAT and FQNNGV. Trimming took off 3 bases at V and 0 bases at J, with 12 bases between the two ends.

V is TRBV6-1 and J is TRBJ2-7, with D possibly matching TRBD1 (6 bases). The V gene's germline CDR1 is MNHNS and CDR2 SASEGT. The CDR3 totals 15 residues. V was shortened by 0 bases and J by 4 bases, with 13 bases between the two germline ends. CDR3 in DNA: TGTGCCAGCAGTGAAGCGCCCGGGACACCTTACGAGCAGTACTTC. Amino acids: CASSEAPGTPYEQYF.

The J gene is TRBJ1-5, the V gene TRBV19; D not certain. The germline V gene has CDR1 LNHDA and CDR2 SQIVND (reference sequence). This CDR3 is built from 15 residues. Trimming removed 3 bases at V and 6 bases at J, with 15 bases between. CDR3 DNA: TGTGCCAGTAGTATCACTTCCAAGGTAGGTCAGCCCCAGCATTTT. Translating it yields CASSITSKVGQPQHF.